This is a list of T cell receptor beta chains from one sample in a study of blood T cell repertoires in COVID-19. Using immunoSEQ multiplex PCR, the repertoire was profiled, and TCRdb retains in-frame clones only, with some absent. The data hold 300,000 to 350,000 clones, with 85% to 90% observed a single time. The sequencing sample was made of peripheral blood. The receptors shown here come from a woman between 25 and 40 years old with COVID-19, enrolled during active disease. CDR3s include the opening cysteine and the closing phenylalanine or tryptophan. Fields, in order: J gene, clone size, V gene, D gene, CDR3 DNA, CDR3 protein. The D gene is left open where the match is weak. Rows may omit the clone size; those that give it use once, few, many or a size class.

TRBJ2-1 | - | TRBV14 | TRBD2 | TGTGCCAGCAGCCAAGAGTCGCTAGCGGGAGGTTCCAATGAGCAGTTCTTC | CASSQESLAGGSNEQFF
TRBJ2-3 | - | TRBV11-2 | - | TGTGCCAGCAGCCCCCGACAGGCGGTAGTGTCAGATACGCAGTATTTT | CASSPRQAVVSDTQYF
TRBJ2-7 | - | TRBV7-9 | TRBD1 | TGTGCCAGCAGCTTTGGGACAGCTCAACTCTACGAGCAGTACTTC | CASSFGTAQLYEQYF
TRBJ1-3 | - | TRBV5-1 | TRBD1 | TGCGCCAGCAGCTTGGAAGGGACAGGGGCCTCTGGAAACACCATATATTTT | CASSLEGTGASGNTIYF
TRBJ1-2 | - | TRBV30 | - | TGTGCCTGGAGAGCAGGGGTTGGAGGCTACACCTTC | CAWRAGVGGYTF
TRBJ1-1 | - | TRBV5-8 | - | TGTGCCAGCAGCGGAGGACTGGGCACTGAAGCTTTCTTT | CASSGGLGTEAFF
TRBJ2-1 | - | TRBV29-1 | - | TGCAGCGCGGTGTATTCCTACAATGAGCAGTTCTTC | CSAVYSYNEQFF
TRBJ2-3 | - | TRBV4-1 | TRBD2 | TGCGCCAGCAGCCAAGATCTTTCTGGCGGGAGAGTCACAGATACGCAGTATTTT | CASSQDLSGGRVTDTQYF
TRBJ1-2 | - | TRBV5-1 | - | TGCGCCAGCAGCTCCCAGTCTAACTATGGCTACACCTTC | CASSSQSNYGYTF
TRBJ1-5 | - | TRBV12-3/TRBV12-4 | - | TGTGCCAGCAGTTTAGGTCAGAATCAGCCCCAGCATTTT | CASSLGQNQPQHF
TRBJ1-1 | - | TRBV12-3/TRBV12-4 | - | TGTGCCAGCAGTTGGACGCGGGACACTGAAGCTTTCTTT | CASSWTRDTEAFF
TRBJ1-5 | - | TRBV30 | - | TGTGCCTGGAGTGAGTCAGGGTATAGGCAGCCCCAGCATTTT | CAWSESGYRQPQHF
TRBJ1-4 | - | TRBV10-3 | - | TGTGCCATCAGTGCGGGTTTTGATGAAAAACTGTTTTTT | CAISAGFDEKLFF
TRBJ2-1 | - | TRBV9 | TRBD2 | TGTGCCAGCAGCCCCCCGGGGGGAGGGCCCAATGAGCAGTTCTTC | CASSPPGGGPNEQFF
TRBJ1-4 | - | TRBV27 | - | TGTGCCAGCAGTTTTGGTGGGGGGGTCAAAATTGCAACTAATGAAAAACTGTTTTTT | CASSFGGGVKIATNEKLFF
TRBJ2-7 | - | TRBV21-1 | - | TGTGCCAGGGGCCGGGACAGGTATCGGTTTAACGTTTACGAGCAGTACTTC | CARGRDRYRFNVYEQYF
TRBJ2-1 | - | TRBV5-1 | - | TGCGCCAGCAGCTTGACCAGCGGTGCCTACAATGAGCAGTTCTTC | CASSLTSGAYNEQFF
TRBJ2-1 | - | TRBV7-7 | TRBD1 | TGTGCCAGCAGCACCATCGGACAGGGGGTGACACAACAGTTCTTC | CASSTIGQGVTQQFF
TRBJ2-7 | - | TRBV27 | - | TGTGCCAGCAGCCTATCCTGGACTGAAATTTCCTACGAGCAGTACTTC | CASSLSWTEISYEQYF
TRBJ1-1 | - | TRBV5-1 | - | TGCGCCAGCAGCCCCAACCCGACAATCATGAACACTGAAGCTTTCTTT | CASSPNPTIMNTEAFF
TRBJ2-1 | - | TRBV19 | TRBD2 | TGTGCCAGTAGTATAGATCTATCCCCAACTAGCGGGGCGGGCTATGAGCAGTTCTTC | CASSIDLSPTSGAGYEQFF
TRBJ2-2 | - | TRBV7-9 | TRBD1 | TGTGCCAGCAGCCTCCGGACAGGGGGCTTGGCCGGGGAGCTGTTTTTT | CASSLRTGGLAGELFF
TRBJ1-4 | - | TRBV2 | TRBD1 | TGTGCCAGCAGCGCCGGGACAGGGGGCGTTTATAATGAAAAACTGTTTTTT | CASSAGTGGVYNEKLFF
TRBJ2-1 | once | TRBV20-1 | TRBD2 | TGCAGTGCTAGTCCTCTAGCGGGCATAAGCTCCTACAATGAGCAGTTCTTC | CSASPLAGISSYNEQFF
TRBJ2-1 | - | TRBV28 | - | TGTGCCAGCAGGTCACCTACTATAAGGTACAATGAGCAGTTCTTC | CASRSPTIRYNEQFF
TRBJ2-7 | - | TRBV6-5 | TRBD2 | TGTGCCAGCACGAGCGGGAGTTCCTACGAGCAGTACTTC | CASTSGSSYEQYF
TRBJ2-1 | once | TRBV7-8 | TRBD2 | TGTGCCAGCAGCTTAGCGGGGGCGGGAGGTGGCTACAATGAGCAGTTCTTC | CASSLAGAGGGYNEQFF
TRBJ1-1 | - | TRBV19 | - | TGTGCCAGTAGGACCAACCCGGGAGGGTACACTGAAGCTTTCTTT | CASRTNPGGYTEAFF
TRBJ2-5 | - | TRBV19 | TRBD1 | TGTGCCAGTACCCCAGGCGGGACAGGGGATGAGACCCAGTACTTC | CASTPGGTGDETQYF
TRBJ2-7 | - | TRBV6-5 | TRBD1 | TGTGCCAGCAGTTACTCGAGGACAGGGGCTTCCGAGCAGTACTTC | CASSYSRTGASEQYF
TRBJ1-2 | - | TRBV2 | - | TGTGCCAGCACGGGGGGCGACGGCTATGGCTACACCTTC | CASTGGDGYGYTF
TRBJ1-2 | - | TRBV5-6 | TRBD1 | TGTGCCAGCAGTCCTTACAGGGGTGGCTACACCTTC | CASSPYRGGYTF
TRBJ2-1 | - | TRBV27 | - | TGTGCCAGCACCCCAGGGTGGGGGCGGAGCTCCTACAATGAGCAGTTCTTC | CASTPGWGRSSYNEQFF
TRBJ1-6 | few | TRBV7-9 | - | TGTGCCAGCAGCTTACGGGATAGCTCCTATAATTCACCCCTCCACTTT | CASSLRDSSYNSPLHF
TRBJ1-5 | - | TRBV19 | - | TGTGCCAGTAGTATTTCTGCCCAGGGCCATCAGCCCCAGCATTTT | CASSISAQGHQPQHF
TRBJ2-1 | - | TRBV6-6 | - | TGTGCCAGCAGTTCAGGGGAACATTACAATGAGCAGTTCTTC | CASSSGEHYNEQFF
TRBJ1-1 | - | TRBV7-9 | - | TGTGCCAGCAGCTTAGCGTTGGGGAGGAACACTGAAGCTTTCTTT | CASSLALGRNTEAFF
TRBJ1-2 | few | TRBV29-1 | - | TGCAGCGTTGGAACCCTAGATGGGGGCTTGGGCTACACCTTC | CSVGTLDGGLGYTF
TRBJ1-4 | - | TRBV28 | TRBD1 | TGTGCCAGCAGTTCCCCGGGACAGGGAGGCGAAAAACTGTTTTTT | CASSSPGQGGEKLFF
TRBJ1-1 | - | TRBV19 | TRBD1 | TGTGCCAGTAGGGGACAGTCGAACACTGAAGCTTTCTTT | CASRGQSNTEAFF
TRBJ1-1 | - | TRBV7-9 | - | TGTGCCAGCAGCGCAGATGGACAGCGAGCTGAAGCTTTCTTT | CASSADGQRAEAFF
TRBJ1-5 | - | TRBV19 | - | TGTGCCAGTAGTATAGGCGGAACGGGTGGTCAGCCCCAGCATTTT | CASSIGGTGGQPQHF